These 9 T cell receptor beta chains share one sample of origin, sequenced in a study of OX40 agonist ivuxolimab in advanced cancers. Sequenced by immunoSEQ multiplex PCR; TCRdb stores in-frame clones only, minus some. In the table there are roughly 71,000 clones, 88% of which are singletons. The material was CD4+ or CD8+ T cells sorted from blood, obtained in a trial of the OX40 agonist ivuxolimab. The origin of the receptors is an adult with an advanced solid tumor such as melanoma, head and neck, liver or kidney cancer.

This sequence joins TRBV21-1 and TRBJ2-5. TRBV21-1 is flagged as a pseudogene. The CDR3 is made up of 15 amino acids. The CDR3 DNA reads as TGTGCCAGCAGCAAAAGGGACCTATGCCAAGAGACCCAGTACTTC. Translation: CASSKRDLCQETQYF.

This chain connects TRBV7-9 to TRBJ2-6; no definite D call. Germline V gene sequence: CDR1 SEHNR, CDR2 FQNEAQ (reference sequence). Between the trimmed V and J ends, which lost 4 bases and 0 bases, there was a span of 16 bases. CDR3 length equals 18 residues. The CDR3: CASSSSRRAPSGANVLTF. For the CDR3, the DNA is TGTGCCAGCAGCTCAAGCCGGAGAGCACCCTCTGGGGCCAACGTCCTGACTTTC. Complete variable domain (other parts from reference TRBV7-9 and TRBJ2-6): DTGVSQNPRHKITKRGQNVTFRCDPISEHNRLYWYRQTLGQGPEFLTYFQNEAQLEKSRLLSDRFSAERPKGSFSTLEIQRTEQGDSAMYLCASSSSRRAPSGANVLTFGAGSRLTVL.

The V and J genes are TRBV2 and TRBJ2-5; D might be TRBD2 (5 bases). V gave up 3 bases and J gave up 1 base, with 6 bases separating them. The CDR3 consists of 13 residues. Germline assignment: CDR1 SNHLY and CDR2 FYNNEI. The CDR3 loop is CASSERVQETQYF. DNA of the CDR3: TGTGCCAGCAGTGAGCGGGTCCAAGAGACCCAGTACTTC.

The V gene is TRBV6-5, the J gene TRBJ2-1, with 9 bases lining up with TRBD2. CDR3 size: 15 residues. Germline CDR1 and CDR2: MNHEY and SVGAGI. V shed 6 bases and J 8 bases; nucleotides not matched to a gene: 11. CDR3 region: CASSLNSGGRDEQFF. The CDR3 DNA reads TGTGCCAGCAGCCTAAATAGCGGGGGAAGGGATGAGCAGTTCTTC.

V usage is TRBV2 and J usage is TRBJ1-4; D gene ambiguous. There are 11 residues in the CDR3. The germline V gene has CDR1 SNHLY and CDR2 FYNNEI. V was clipped by 1 base and J by 11 bases, with 5 bases between them. The CDR3 is CASSEGRKLFF. In DNA form, the CDR3 reads TGTGCCAGCAGTGAAGGACGGAAACTGTTTTTT.

The CDR3: CASSSLQGTAGELFF. The CDR3 bases are TGTGCCAGCAGCTCCCTACAGGGGACCGCCGGGGAGCTGTTTTTT. This chain joins TRBV11-1 and TRBJ2-2; TRBD1 aligns across 7 bases. Germline V gene data show CDR1 as SGHAT and CDR2 as FQDESV (reference sequence). The CDR3 is 15 amino acids. V shed 4 bases and J 6 bases; nucleotides not matched to a gene: 8.

Notes on this clone: The sample carries other DNA sequences with the same CDR3. The chain is built from TRBV19 and TRBJ2-7; D possibly corresponds to TRBD2 (5 bases). Germline values: CDR1 LNHDA, CDR2 SQIVND (reference sequence). Trimming removed 9 bases from V and 4 bases from J, with 19 bases in between. CDR3 size: 14 residues. CDR3 sequence: CASSRTGRAYEQYF. Here the CDR3 DNA reads TGTGCCAGCAGCAGGACGGGAAGAGCTTACGAGCAGTACTTC.

The chain joins TRBV19 to TRBJ2-6; D remains ambiguous. The CDR3 covers 14 residues. In germline, CDR1 is LNHDA, CDR2 SQIVND (reference sequence). V was shortened by 4 bases and J by 4 bases, with 8 bases between the two germline ends. The CDR3 region is CASSSQSGANVLTF. CDR3 bases: TGTGCCAGTAGTAGTCAGTCCGGGGCCAACGTCCTGACTTTC. Full variable domain (remainder filled in from reference TRBV19 and TRBJ2-6): DGGITQSPKYLFRKEGQNVTLSCEQNLNHDAMYWYRQDPGQGLRLIYYSQIVNDFQKGDIAEGYSVSREKKESFPLTVTSAQKNPTAFYLCASSSQSGANVLTFGAGSRLTVL.

The sample holds one count of this clone. The rearrangement links TRBV5-1 to TRBJ1-4; 7 bases map to TRBD1. After removal of 2 bases from V and 0 bases from J, the junction contained 1 base not matched to a gene. Germline V gene sequence: CDR1 SGHRS, CDR2 YFSETQ. CDR3 length equals 15 residues. The CDR3 reads CASSFQGATNEKLFF. CDR3 sequence (DNA): TGCGCCAGCAGCTTCCAGGGGGCAACTAATGAAAAACTGTTTTTT.